This T cell receptor (beta chain) stems from a study of T cell responses to AZD1222 COVID-19 vaccine. Findings of the study overall: Breadth and depth of Spike-specific TCRs rose after two AZD1222 doses. In a largely white British group with more females than males, clonal diversity was possibly underestimated. Dominant CD4 TCR responses targeted spike regions 160-218 and 743-854.

Pooled together were second doses at about 4 or about 12 weeks. Notes on this clone: Its antigen is not identified. The sample contains more than one DNA sequence encoding this CDR3.

Repertoires were generated with immunoSEQ multiplex PCR, while TCRdb's copy carries only in-frame clones and drops some. Of 25,000 or so clones in the sample, roughly 87% were seen once. The sample here was peripheral blood, taken 28 days after the second AZD1222 dose. The receptor comes from an adult who received the AZD1222 COVID-19 vaccine.

The CDR3 loop reads CASSLGNTIYF. The CDR3 DNA sequence: TGTGCCAGCAGTCTCGGAAACACCATATATTTT. The chain uses TRBV12-3 or TRBV12-4 and TRBJ1-3; no clear D gene. V was trimmed by 5 bases and J by 4 bases, leaving 3 bases between them. This CDR3 region has 11 residues.